This T cell receptor (beta chain) derives from a study of T cell responses to AZD1222 COVID-19 vaccine (TCRdb year 2021). General notes on the study: AZD1222 recipients whose second dose came at about 4 weeks and those whose second dose came at about 12 weeks were combined into one group, since spike-specific TCR depth and breadth did not differ between the two schedules. TCR sequencing covered 233 trial participants: 207 given two doses of AZD1222 and 26 given two doses of MenACWY control vaccine. Trial participants were enrolled into age subgroups of 18-55, 56-69 and 70-plus years, which contained roughly 140, 27 and 60 TCR-sequenced participants, respectively.

Regarding this clone: Its target antigen remains unknown. Base qualities are not provided; no much larger clone lies one nucleotide away.

CDR1 and CDR2 are drawn from the germline V gene (reference sequence): SGHNT, YYREEE. V loses 2 bases at its end and J loses 1 base; junction bases beyond the gene matches: 7. The CDR3, cysteine through phenylalanine, is 16 amino acids long. The CDR3 DNA has 48 bases and is translated from base 1. The sample's time point, from its label and the paper: baseline before first vaccination. Vaccinee samples were obtained from the UK trials COV001 and COV002, which included a single-blind randomized controlled phase 2/3 trial of AZD1222 (ChAdOx1 nCoV-19) in healthy adults. Trial participant PBMC samples were collected at day 0 and day 28 after the second dose for TCRbeta chain sequencing. The CDR3 regions of human TCRbeta chains were analyzed by immunosequencing. The authors' analysis ran thus. Repertoire TCRs were checked for matches against a reference library of SARS-CoV-2-specific TCRs that had been generated using the MIRA antigen-specificity platform. Breadth was defined as the fraction of unique TCRs that were SARS-CoV-2-associated. Depth was defined as the fraction of total T cells that were SARS-CoV-2-associated. Using the MIRA data, every spike-specific TCR was mapped to the spike region that the TCR reacted to and assigned to either a CD4 or a CD8 class. Log10-transformed breadth and depth values were compared by one-way ANOVA with Sidak's multiple comparisons tests. In its TCRdb copy, this immuneACCESS table keeps in-frame sequences only and misses some clones. Where compared with another copy, unresolved V genes explain less than half of these, and the others have no known cause. V and J calls and clone size are those listed in that table; D and trimming were worked out from the DNA. Recorded for this sample are about 150,000 clones; roughly nine tenths of them occurred a single time. About 19% of the sample goes to the ten largest clones.

General study outcomes and caveats: Conclusions about previously exposed vaccinees were limited because only six AZD1222 recipients were SARS-CoV-2 seropositive at baseline. Because no samples from the day 14 peak response were available, repertoires could be characterized only after the peak T cell response. Reportedly, almost half of the unique spike-specific TCRs recognized epitopes lying outside the regions that are mutated in the B.1.351 and B.1.1.7 variants. A significant rise in spike-specific TCR breadth and depth was observed after two AZD1222 doses relative to day 0 and relative to MenACWY recipients. Participants were mostly white British and included more females than males, and it was suggested by the authors that clonal diversity may have been underestimated. CD4 TCRs associated with the vaccine covered the entire spike protein, and the dominant responses were in regions 160-218 and 743-854. In the small 56-69-year group, the increase in depth fell short of significance, most likely because of low power.

The V and J segments used are TRBV5-4 and TRBJ2-7; TRBD1 lines up with 9 middle nucleotides. The sample here was peripheral blood, taken on day 0 of AZD1222 vaccination. The source of this sequence is an adult in good health. The CDR3 reads CASSLPGQGFSYEQYF. The DNA is TGTGCCAGCAGCTTACCGGGACAGGGTTTTTCCTACGAGCAGTACTTC.